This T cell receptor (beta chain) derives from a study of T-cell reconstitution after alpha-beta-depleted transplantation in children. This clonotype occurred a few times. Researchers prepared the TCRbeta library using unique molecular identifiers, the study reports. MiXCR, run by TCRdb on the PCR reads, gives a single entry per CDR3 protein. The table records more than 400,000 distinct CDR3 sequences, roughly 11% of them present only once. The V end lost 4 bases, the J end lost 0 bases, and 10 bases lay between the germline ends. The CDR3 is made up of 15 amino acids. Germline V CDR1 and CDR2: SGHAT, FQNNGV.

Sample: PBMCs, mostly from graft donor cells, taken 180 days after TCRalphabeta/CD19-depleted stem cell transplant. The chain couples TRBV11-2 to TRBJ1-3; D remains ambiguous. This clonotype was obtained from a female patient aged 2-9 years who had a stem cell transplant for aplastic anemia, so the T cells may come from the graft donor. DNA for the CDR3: TGTGCCAGCAGCTACCGACGGATCTCTGGAAACACCATATATTTT. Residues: CASSYRRISGNTIYF.